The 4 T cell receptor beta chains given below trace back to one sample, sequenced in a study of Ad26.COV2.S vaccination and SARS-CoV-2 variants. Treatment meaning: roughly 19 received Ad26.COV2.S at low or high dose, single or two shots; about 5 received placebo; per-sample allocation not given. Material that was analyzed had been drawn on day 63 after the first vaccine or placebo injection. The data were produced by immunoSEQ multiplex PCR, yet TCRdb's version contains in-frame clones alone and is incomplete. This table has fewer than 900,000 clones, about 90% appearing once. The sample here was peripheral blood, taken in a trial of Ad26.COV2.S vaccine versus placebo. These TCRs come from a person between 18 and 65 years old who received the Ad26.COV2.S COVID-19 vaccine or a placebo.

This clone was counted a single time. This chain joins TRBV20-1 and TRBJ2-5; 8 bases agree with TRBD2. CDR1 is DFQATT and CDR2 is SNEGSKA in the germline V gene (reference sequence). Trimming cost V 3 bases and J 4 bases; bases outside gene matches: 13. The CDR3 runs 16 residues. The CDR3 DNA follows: TGCAGTGCTAGTAACGTTCTCGGGGGGGACCTAGAGACCCAGTACTTC. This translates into CSASNVLGGDLETQYF.

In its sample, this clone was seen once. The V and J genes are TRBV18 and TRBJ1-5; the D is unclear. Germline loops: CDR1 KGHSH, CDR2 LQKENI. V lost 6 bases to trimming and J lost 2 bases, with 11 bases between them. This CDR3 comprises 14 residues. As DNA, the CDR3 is TGTGCCAGCTCCTCGGACCTAGGCAATCAGCCCCAGCATTTT. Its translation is CASSSDLGNQPQHF.

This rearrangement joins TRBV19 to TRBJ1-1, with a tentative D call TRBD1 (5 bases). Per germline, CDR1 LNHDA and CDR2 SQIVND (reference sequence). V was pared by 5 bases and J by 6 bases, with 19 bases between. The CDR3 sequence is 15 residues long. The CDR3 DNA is TGTGCCAGTAGTCAAACGGGGACGGGCGACTCTGAAGCTTTCTTT. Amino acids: CASSQTGTGDSEAFF.

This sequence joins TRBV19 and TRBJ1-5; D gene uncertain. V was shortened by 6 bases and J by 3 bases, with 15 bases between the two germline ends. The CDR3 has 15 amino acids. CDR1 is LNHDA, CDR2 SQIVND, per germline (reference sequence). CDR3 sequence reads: CASSTYGNLNQPQHF. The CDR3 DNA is TGTGCCAGTAGCACTTACGGGAACCTCAATCAGCCCCAGCATTTT.